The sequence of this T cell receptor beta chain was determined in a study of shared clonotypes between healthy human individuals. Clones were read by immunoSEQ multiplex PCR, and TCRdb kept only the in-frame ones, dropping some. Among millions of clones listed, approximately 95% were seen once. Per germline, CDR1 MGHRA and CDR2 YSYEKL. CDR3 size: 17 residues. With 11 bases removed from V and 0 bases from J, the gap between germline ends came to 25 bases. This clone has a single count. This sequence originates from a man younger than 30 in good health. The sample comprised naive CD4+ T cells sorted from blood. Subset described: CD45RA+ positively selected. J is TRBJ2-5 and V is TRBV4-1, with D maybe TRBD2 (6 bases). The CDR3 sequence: CAAEGGRLKQYQETQYF. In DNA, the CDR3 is TGCGCCGCGGAGGGAGGTCGCCTAAAGCAGTACCAAGAGACCCAGTACTTC.